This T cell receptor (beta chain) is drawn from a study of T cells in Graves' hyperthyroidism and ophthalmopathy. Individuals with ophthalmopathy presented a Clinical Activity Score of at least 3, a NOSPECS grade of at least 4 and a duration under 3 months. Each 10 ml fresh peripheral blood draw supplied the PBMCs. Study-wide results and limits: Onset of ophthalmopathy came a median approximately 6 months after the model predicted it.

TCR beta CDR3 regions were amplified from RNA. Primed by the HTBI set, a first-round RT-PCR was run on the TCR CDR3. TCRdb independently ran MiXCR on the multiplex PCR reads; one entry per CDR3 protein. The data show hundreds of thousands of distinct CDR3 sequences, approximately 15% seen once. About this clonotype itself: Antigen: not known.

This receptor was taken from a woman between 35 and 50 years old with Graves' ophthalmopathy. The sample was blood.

The DNA for the CDR3 is TGTGCCAGCATCGGGGGCCAGAACACCGGGGAGCTGTTTTTT. Its protein product is CASIGGQNTGELFF. The chain is built from TRBV6-2 or TRBV6-3 and TRBJ2-2; possibly TRBD1 or TRBD2 for D (6 bases each). Trimming stripped 7 bases from V and 1 base from J, with 10 bases between. CDR1 MNHEY and CDR2 SVGEGT come from the germline V gene. The CDR3 contains 14 residues.